This T cell receptor (beta chain) was identified during a study of early stage breast cancer tumors. The V and J ends lost 3 bases and 2 bases respectively, with 12 bases between them. CDR1 and CDR2 from the germline V gene are SGDLS and YYNGEE. The CDR3 is 15 amino acids. This clone was counted once. Assay used: immunoSEQ multiplex PCR; TCRdb lists only in-frame clones, some missing. The data hold 9,500 to 10,000 clones, with 64% observed a single time. The receptor's source is a person between 60 and 70 years old with breast cancer. The sample comprised breast tumor tissue. The V gene is TRBV9, the J gene TRBJ1-5, with D uncertain. The CDR3 DNA is TGTGCCAGCAGCGGTGACGGTATCGGCAATCAGCCCCAGCATTTT. Translation gives CASSGDGIGNQPQHF.